This entry lists 8 T cell receptor beta chains sequenced from one sample in a study of blood T cell repertoires in COVID-19. Sequencing used immunoSEQ multiplex PCR; TCRdb keeps in-frame clones, though not all of them. The table has around 50,000 clones, 89% seen once; the top ten hold less than 2.5%. Input material: peripheral blood. The source of these receptors is a human donor in a cohort sampled during active COVID-19.

This rearrangement joins TRBV9 to TRBJ2-7; the match to TRBD1 covers 8 bases. The ends lost 4 bases at V and 2 bases at J; junction bases unmatched: 11. Germline CDR1 SGDLS, CDR2 YYNGEE. CDR3 length: 16 amino acids. The DNA of the CDR3 is TGTGCCAGCAGCATCGAGACAGGGGCTGGACCCTACGAGCAGTACTTC. The encoded protein is CASSIETGAGPYEQYF. Drawing the rest from reference TRBV9 and TRBJ2-7, the complete variable domain is DSGVTQTPKHLITATGQRVTLRCSPRSGDLSVYWYQQSLDQGLQFLIQYYNGEERAKGNILERFSAQQFPDLHSELNLSSLELGDSALYFCASSIETGAGPYEQYFGPGTRLTVT.

V and J are TRBV7-3 and TRBJ2-2, with TRBD1 matching over 10 bases. The V segment lost 5 bases and the J segment 6 bases; nucleotides outside the gene matches: 9. The germline CDR1 and CDR2 sequences are SGHTA and FQGTGA. The CDR3 loop spans 16 amino acids. The CDR3 DNA reads TGTGCCAGCAGCCCTTCCGGGACAGGGGTGGCCGGGGAGCTGTTTTTT. Encoded protein: CASSPSGTGVAGELFF.

The chain joins TRBV5-1 to TRBJ1-1; no clear D. The germline V gene has CDR1 SGHRS and CDR2 YFSETQ. V was shortened by 0 bases and J by 6 bases, with 6 bases between the two germline ends. This CDR3 is built from 12 residues. This CDR3 is CASSLGAAEAFF. The CDR3 DNA reads as TGCGCCAGCAGCTTGGGGGCAGCTGAAGCTTTCTTT.

This clone appeared a single time. V gene TRBV19 combines with J gene TRBJ2-5; the match to TRBD1 covers 10 bases. From germline, CDR1 is LNHDA and CDR2 SQIVND (reference sequence). V shed 9 bases and J 5 bases; nucleotides not matched to a gene: 12. CDR3 length: 15 residues. CDR3 coding DNA: TGTGCCAGCATATTCTTCGACAGGGGGCCGGAGACCCAGTACTTC. Protein product: CASIFFDRGPETQYF.

This chain uses TRBV7-8 with TRBJ2-5, with 7 bases fitting TRBD1. CDR1 and CDR2 from the germline V gene are SGHVS and FQNEAQ. The CDR3 consists of 14 residues. V shed 5 bases and J 4 bases; nucleotides not matched to a gene: 7. CDR3 in amino acids: CASSPDRVGETQYF. CDR3 nucleotide sequence: TGTGCCAGCAGCCCCGACAGGGTTGGAGAGACCCAGTACTTC.

The rearrangement links TRBV18 to TRBJ2-5, with 8 bases matching TRBD2. With V trimmed by 2 bases and J by 5 bases, 10 bases remained unmatched. CDR1 is KGHSH, CDR2 LQKENI, per germline. The CDR3 has 16 residues. CDR3 loop: CASSPDTAGAEETQYF. The CDR3 DNA follows: TGTGCCAGCTCACCAGATACAGCGGGAGCCGAGGAGACCCAGTACTTC.

The V and J genes are TRBV19 and TRBJ1-2, with D maybe TRBD1 (5 bases). The V and J ends lost 6 bases and 4 bases respectively, with 12 bases between them. CDR1 and CDR2 (germline): LNHDA, SQIVND (reference sequence). This CDR3 contains 13 residues. For the CDR3, the DNA is TGTGCCAGTAGAACCGACAGAGTCTATGGCTACACCTTC. It translates to CASRTDRVYGYTF.

This chain links TRBV12-5 with TRBJ2-2; 9 bases are shared with TRBD2. The CDR3 consists of 18 residues. Germline CDR1 is LGHNT and CDR2 is FRNRAP. Trimming removed 6 bases from V and 4 bases from J; junction bases left unmatched: 15. The CDR3 DNA is TGTGCTAGTGGCAAGGGGAGCGGGGGGACGGCGCCCACCGGGGAGCTGTTTTTT. Its translation is CASGKGSGGTAPTGELFF.